Presented here are 19 T cell receptor beta chains from one specimen sequenced in a study of shared clonotypes between healthy human individuals. The protocol was immunoSEQ multiplex PCR, while the TCRdb copy is restricted to in-frame clones and leaves out a portion. Among about 490,000 clones listed, approximately 80% were seen once. Sequencing was carried out using PBMCs. These receptors came from a woman aged 35 to 49 in good health. Some clones in this sample may be carry-over from other donors' samples.

The chain uses TRBV6-1 and TRBJ2-3; 7 bases are shared with TRBD1. Germline CDR1 is MNHNS and CDR2 is SASEGT. V was pared by 8 bases and J by 3 bases, with 8 bases of the junction left unmatched. The CDR3 consists of 14 residues. This CDR3 is CASLKGQRTDTQYF. Here the CDR3 DNA reads TGTGCCAGCTTAAAGGGACAGCGAACAGATACGCAGTATTTT.

The rearrangement links TRBV9 to TRBJ1-1; tentative D call: TRBD1 (5 bases). Germline V gene lookup returns CDR1 SGDLS and CDR2 YYNGEE. This CDR3 spans 14 amino acids. V was clipped by 3 bases and J by 4 bases, with 13 bases between them. As DNA, the CDR3 is TGTGCCAGCAGCGCAATGTCGGGGGGCACTGAAGCTTTCTTT. Translation: CASSAMSGGTEAFF.

This chain links TRBV29-1 with TRBJ2-7; D possibly matches TRBD1 or TRBD2 (7 bases each). V lost 3 bases and J lost 0, with 12 bases in between. This CDR3 contains 14 residues. CDR1 is SQVTM and CDR2 is ANQGSEA in the germline V gene. The CDR3 sequence is CSVETGRDSYEQYF. The CDR3 region has the DNA TGCAGCGTTGAGACAGGGAGGGACTCCTACGAGCAGTACTTC.

This clone was seen many times. This chain links TRBV6-5 with TRBJ2-5; TRBD1 is a possible D gene (6 bases). CDR3 size: 15 residues. The V gene lost 6 bases and the J gene lost 4 bases, with 18 bases spanning the gap. The germline gives CDR1 MNHEY, CDR2 SVGAGI. CDR3 nucleotides: TGTGCCAGCAGCACCGTACAGGGTTTGGCAGAGACCCAGTACTTC. Its translation: CASSTVQGLAETQYF.

V gene TRBV19 combines with J gene TRBJ1-3, with D hard to call. The CDR3 spans 16 residues. Germline V gives CDR1 LNHDA, CDR2 SQIVND (reference sequence). V was shortened by 7 bases and J by 0 bases, with 16 bases between the two germline ends. The CDR3 region is CASNQGWTNSGNTIYF. CDR3 nucleotides: TGTGCCAGTAACCAAGGGTGGACCAACTCTGGAAACACCATATATTTT.

This clone was found a few times. The chain uses TRBV5-4 and TRBJ2-1, with 7 bases that match TRBD2. This CDR3 has 17 residues. Germline V lookup: CDR1 SGHNT, CDR2 YYREEE (reference sequence). J gave up 1 base and V 2 bases, and 9 bases lay outside the gene matches. The CDR3 coding sequence is TGTGCCAGCAGCTTTACGCGTTTTAGCGGGTCCTACAATGAGCAGTTCTTC. Its translation is CASSFTRFSGSYNEQFF.

This clone appeared a few times. The chain uses TRBV11-2 and TRBJ1-1, with D perhaps matching TRBD1 (5 bases). CDR1 and CDR2 (germline): SGHAT, FQNNGV. The CDR3 totals 14 residues. Deletions cut 6 bases from V and 0 bases from J, with 11 bases between. CDR3 in amino acids: CASRPTVMNTEAFF. Here the CDR3 DNA reads TGTGCCAGCAGGCCGACAGTTATGAACACTGAAGCTTTCTTT. The variable domain in full, with the rest retrieved from reference TRBV11-2 and TRBJ1-1, is EAGVAQSPRYKIIEKRQSVAFWCNPISGHATLYWYQQILGQGPKLLIQFQNNGVVDDSQLPKDRFSAERLKGVDSTLKIQPAKLEDSAVYLCASRPTVMNTEAFFGQGTRLTVV.

The chain couples TRBV28 to TRBJ2-2; tentatively, D is TRBD1 (7 bases). Germline values: CDR1 MDHEN, CDR2 SYDVKM. The CDR3 runs 21 residues. Trimming left V 7 bases short and J 0 bases short, with 30 bases between. The CDR3 nucleotides read TGTGCCAGCAAAGGGGTCGAACCGCGCCGGGGGACAGCCACGAACACCGGGGAGCTGTTTTTT. This encodes CASKGVEPRRGTATNTGELFF.

This clone has a single count. This sequence joins TRBV7-9 and TRBJ2-3; 11 bases are a match to TRBD2. The CDR3 runs to 17 residues. V dropped 5 bases and J dropped 3; count of bases not matched to a gene: 10. Germline V CDR1 and CDR2: SEHNR, FQNEAQ (reference sequence). DNA for the CDR3: TGTGCCAGCAGCCTGAGGCTAGCGGGAGGAGAGACAGATACGCAGTATTTT. Its translation: CASSLRLAGGETDTQYF.

As DNA, the CDR3 is TGCAGTGCGGTTGGGGCCAACGTCCTGACTTTC. Its protein is CSAVGANVLTF. The chain recombines TRBV20-1 with TRBJ2-6; D unclear. The V end lost 6 bases, the J end lost 3 bases, and 3 bases lay between the germline ends. CDR1 and CDR2 from the germline V gene are DFQATT and SNEGSKA (reference sequence). This CDR3 has 11 residues.

This clone was counted at least ten times. This chain connects TRBV6-4 to TRBJ2-3, with D hard to call. Trimming took 3 bases from V and 2 from J, leaving 9 bases between them. Germline-derived CDR1 and CDR2 are MRHNA and SNTAGT. This CDR3 contains 14 residues. CDR3 DNA: TGTGCCAGCAGTGAGACCGGGCCCACAGATACGCAGTATTTT. Translation: CASSETGPTDTQYF.

Comment on this clone: The same CDR3 is also encoded by other DNA sequences in this sample. The genes are TRBV11-2 and TRBJ2-7, with TRBD1 matching over 9 bases. CDR1 is SGHAT and CDR2 is FQNNGV in the germline V gene. The CDR3 is 16 amino acids. V shed 0 bases and J 4 bases; nucleotides not matched to a gene: 7. The CDR3 DNA follows: TGTGCCAGCAGCTTAGATCTTGGGACAGGGATATACGAGCAGTACTTC. Amino acid sequence: CASSLDLGTGIYEQYF.

The chain has TRBV6-1 and TRBJ2-3; D unresolved. CDR1 is MNHNS and CDR2 is SASEGT in the germline V gene. V was clipped by 1 base and J by 0 bases, with 11 bases between them. CDR3 length equals 16 residues. For the CDR3, the DNA is TGTGCCAGCAGTGAAGGCACATTGACGAGCACAGATACGCAGTATTTT. Translation gives CASSEGTLTSTDTQYF.

The rearrangement joins TRBV7-8 to TRBJ2-2; D is unresolved. Germline CDR1 SGHVS, CDR2 FQNEAQ. The CDR3 is 16 amino acids. The V gene lost 5 bases and the J gene lost 5 bases, with 18 bases spanning the gap. The CDR3 DNA sequence: TGTGCCAGCAGCGCTCAACGCATAGGCCGTACCGGGGAGCTGTTTTTT. The encoded protein is CASSAQRIGRTGELFF.

This chain links TRBV6-5 with TRBJ2-7; weak D call: TRBD1 (6 bases). The CDR3 loop spans 15 amino acids. Germline V gene sequence: CDR1 MNHEY, CDR2 SVGAGI. V was cut by 7 bases and J by 4 bases, with 20 bases left in between. CDR3 in DNA: TGTGCCAGCACTACCTCACAGGGAGCCACTTACGAGCAGTACTTC. Protein product: CASTTSQGATYEQYF.

The chain carries TRBV18 and TRBJ2-7; D gene unclear. Trimming stripped 5 bases from V and 6 bases from J, with 11 bases between. Germline CDR1 and CDR2: KGHSH and LQKENI. The CDR3 sequence is 12 residues long. The CDR3 DNA follows: TGTGCCAGCTCAGGGGTTCAAGGCGAGCAGTACTTC. Translation gives CASSGVQGEQYF.

This chain joins TRBV9 and TRBJ1-1; 7 nucleotides agree with TRBD1. The CDR3 length is 14 residues. CDR1 is SGDLS and CDR2 is YYNGEE in the germline V gene. V was pared by 1 base and J by 8 bases, with 8 bases of the junction left unmatched. The CDR3 region is CASSVTGTAREAFF. CDR3 nucleotides: TGTGCCAGCAGCGTAACAGGGACAGCCCGAGAAGCTTTCTTT.

The chain carries TRBV25-1 and TRBJ2-5; 9 bases fit TRBD2. The CDR3 totals 15 residues. Losses at the gene ends were 3 bases for V and 2 bases for J; bases not matched to a gene: 4. CDR1 is MGHDK, CDR2 SYGVNS, per germline. CDR3 DNA: TGTGCCAGCAGTGAGATGGCGGGAGGGCAAGAGACCCAGTACTTC. Encoded protein: CASSEMAGGQETQYF.

The J gene is TRBJ2-2, the V gene TRBV5-1; TRBD1 is a possible D gene (5 bases). CDR1 SGHRS and CDR2 YFSETQ come from the germline V gene. This CDR3 spans 15 amino acids. Trimming left V 2 bases short and J 5 bases short, with 13 bases between. The CDR3 protein is CASSFFGARTGELFF. DNA of the CDR3: TGCGCCAGCAGCTTTTTTGGGGCCCGGACCGGGGAGCTGTTTTTT.